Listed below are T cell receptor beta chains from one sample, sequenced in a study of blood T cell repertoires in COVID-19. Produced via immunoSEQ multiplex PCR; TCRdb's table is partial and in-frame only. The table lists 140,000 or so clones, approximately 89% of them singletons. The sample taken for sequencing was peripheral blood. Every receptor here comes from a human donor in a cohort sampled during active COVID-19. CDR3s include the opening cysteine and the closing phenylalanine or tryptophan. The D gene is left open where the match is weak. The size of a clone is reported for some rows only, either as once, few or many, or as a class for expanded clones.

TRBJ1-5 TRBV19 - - CASSTRGNQPQHF TGTGCCAGTAGCACCAGGGGAAATCAGCCCCAGCATTTT
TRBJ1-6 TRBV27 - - CASSLFRASSPLHF TGTGCCAGCAGTTTATTCAGGGCAAGTTCACCCCTCCACTTT
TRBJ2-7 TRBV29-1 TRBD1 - CSVEVSRDRGRQQYF TGCAGCGTTGAAGTTTCACGGGACAGGGGGCGACAGCAGTACTTC
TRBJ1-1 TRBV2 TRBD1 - CARQGARTEAFF TGTGCCAGACAGGGGGCGCGCACTGAAGCTTTCTTT
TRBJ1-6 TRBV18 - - CASSPAAREVPPLHF TGTGCCAGCTCACCCGCGGCCCGGGAGGTACCACCCCTCCACTTT
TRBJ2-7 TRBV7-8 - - CASSLGGLAYEQYF TGTGCCAGCAGCTTGGGGGGACTGGCCTACGAGCAGTACTTC
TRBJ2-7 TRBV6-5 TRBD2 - CASRPGGGSFHEQYF TGTGCCAGCAGGCCTGGGGGGGGGTCCTTCCACGAGCAGTACTTC
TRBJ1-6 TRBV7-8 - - CASSLVGIGGLDSPLHF TGTGCCAGCAGCTTAGTGGGTATCGGGGGTTTGGATTCACCCCTCCACTTT
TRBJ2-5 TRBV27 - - CASSPDPTGPETQYF TGTGCCAGCAGTCCCGACCCGACAGGCCCGGAGACCCAGTACTTC
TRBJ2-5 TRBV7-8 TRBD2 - CASSLSSGQETQYF TGTGCCAGCAGCTTATCTAGCGGCCAAGAGACCCAGTACTTC
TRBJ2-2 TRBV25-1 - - CASSENSLELFF TGTGCCAGCAGTGAAAATAGTCTGGAGCTGTTTTTT
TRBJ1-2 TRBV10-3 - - CAISGGDGYTF TGTGCCATCAGTGGGGGGGATGGCTACACCTTC
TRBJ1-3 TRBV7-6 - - CASSLERFGLGNTIYF TGTGCCAGCAGCTTAGAACGGTTCGGGTTAGGAAACACCATATATTTT
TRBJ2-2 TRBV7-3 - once CATRGSGNTGELFF TGTGCCACCAGGGGTAGCGGAAACACCGGGGAGCTGTTTTTT
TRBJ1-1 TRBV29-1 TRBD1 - CSVGRGQDTEAFF TGCAGCGTTGGCAGGGGACAGGACACTGAAGCTTTCTTT
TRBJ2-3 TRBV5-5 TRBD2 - CASSLITAGGTDTQYF TGTGCCAGCAGCTTGATCACGGCGGGGGGCACAGATACGCAGTATTTT
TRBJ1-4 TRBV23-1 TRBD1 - CASSQSPGQAGKLFF TGCGCCAGCAGTCAATCGCCGGGACAGGCAGGAAAACTGTTTTTT
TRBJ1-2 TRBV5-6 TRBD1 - CASSFGTGGSNYGYTF TGTGCCAGCAGCTTCGGGACAGGGGGATCTAACTATGGCTACACCTTC
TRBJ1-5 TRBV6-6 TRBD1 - CASSLQGGSNQPQHF TGTGCCAGCAGTCTGCAGGGGGGTAGCAATCAGCCCCAGCATTTT
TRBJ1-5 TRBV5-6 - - CASSLMRRGPQHF TGTGCCAGCAGCTTGATGAGAAGGGGACCCCAGCATTTT
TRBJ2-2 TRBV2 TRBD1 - CASSERTGDTGELFF TGTGCCAGCAGTGAAAGGACAGGCGACACCGGGGAGCTGTTTTTT
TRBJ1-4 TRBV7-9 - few CASGAVLEKLFF TGTGCCAGCGGGGCCGTTCTTGAAAAACTGTTTTTT
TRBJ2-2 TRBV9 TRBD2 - CASSVDSGGAVGELFF TGTGCCAGCAGCGTAGACAGCGGGGGGGCCGTCGGGGAGCTGTTTTTT
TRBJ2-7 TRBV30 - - CAWSRPGALAYEQYF TGTGCCTGGAGTCGGCCAGGGGCTTTGGCCTACGAGCAGTACTTC
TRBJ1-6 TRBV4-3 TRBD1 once CASSLARDSNSPLHF TGCGCCAGCAGCCTGGCACGGGACAGCAATTCACCCCTCCACTTT
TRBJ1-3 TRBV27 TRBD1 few CASSFTGDSGNTIYF TGTGCCAGCAGCTTTACAGGGGACTCTGGAAACACCATATATTTT
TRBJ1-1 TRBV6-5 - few CASRNNYRATEAFF TGTGCCAGCAGAAACAACTACAGGGCCACTGAAGCTTTCTTT
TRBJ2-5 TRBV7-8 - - CASSFGGGPETQYF TGTGCCAGCAGCTTTGGGGGGGGGCCGGAGACCCAGTACTTC
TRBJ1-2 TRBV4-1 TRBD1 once CASSQPHRGYDYTF TGCGCCAGCAGCCAACCTCACAGGGGATACGACTACACCTTC
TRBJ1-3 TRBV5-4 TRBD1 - CASSQGQGTVSGNTIYF TGTGCCAGCAGCCAAGGACAGGGAACCGTCTCTGGAAACACCATATATTTT
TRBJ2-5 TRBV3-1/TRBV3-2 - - CASSQDVGASQETQYF TGTGCCAGCAGCCAAGATGTGGGCGCCTCACAAGAGACCCAGTACTTC
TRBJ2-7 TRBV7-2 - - CASSSGWWEQYF TGTGCCAGCAGTTCAGGGTGGTGGGAGCAGTACTTC
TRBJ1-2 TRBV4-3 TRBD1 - CASSPRDRGYYGYTF TGCGCCAGCAGCCCCCGGGACAGGGGATACTATGGCTACACCTTC